The present T cell receptor beta chain was sequenced within a study of cytomegalovirus exposure and HLA in healthy donors. Points from the study as a whole: Excluded: some indistinguishable V segments such as TRBV6-2 and TRBV6-3. Most TCR sequences were seen very rarely across donors, but some public TCRs occurred in many. A list of roughly 180 TCR beta chains associated with cytomegalovirus was given.

In the case of this clone: Its antigen remains unknown.

PCR amplification relied on 60 Vbeta primers (plus 13 Jbeta primers). TCRdb's table, derived via immunoSEQ multiplex PCR, lists solely in-frame clones and lacks some. Here the sample spans about 160,000 clones, 75% being singletons. Germline CDR1 is MNHEY and CDR2 is SVGAGI. The CDR3 totals 14 residues. Trimming at V came to 6 bases and at J to 5 bases, leaving 9 bases not matched to a gene. The TCR sequence derives from a male donor in good health and CMV-seronegative. The V and J genes are TRBV6-5 and TRBJ2-5, with 7 nucleotides matching TRBD1. The sequenced material came from PBMCs. The CDR3 nucleotides read TGTGCCAGCAGCCTTGACAGGGTCAGGGAGACCCAGTACTTC. Translated, it gives CASSLDRVRETQYF.